Listed below are T cell receptor beta chains from one sample, sequenced in a study of blood T cell repertoires in COVID-19. Using immunoSEQ multiplex PCR, the repertoire was profiled, and TCRdb retains in-frame clones only, with some absent. The data hold 250,000 to 350,000 clones, with 70% to 85% observed a single time. The specimen was peripheral blood. These receptor sequences come from a human donor with COVID-19, enrolled during active disease. The donor label of this sample is uncertain. The CDR3 runs from the conserved cysteine through the conserved F or W. The D gene is left open where the match is weak. Only part of the rows carry a size: once, few, many, or a class if the clone is expanded.

>TRBV18|.|.|TRBJ2-1
CASRVAGYEQFF
TGTGCCAGCAGAGTTGCGGGGTATGAGCAGTTCTTC
>TRBV9|TRBD2|.|TRBJ2-1
CASSALAGGYNEQFF
TGTGCCAGCAGCGCTCTAGCGGGAGGCTACAATGAGCAGTTCTTC
>TRBV12-5|TRBD1|few|TRBJ1-2
CASGLGTAYGYTF
TGTGCTAGTGGTTTAGGGACAGCCTATGGCTACACCTTC
>TRBV28|.|.|TRBJ1-4
CASSPEGREKLFF
TGTGCCAGCAGCCCCGAGGGCAGAGAAAAACTGTTTTTT
>TRBV5-4|TRBD1|.|TRBJ2-5
CASSPRGGQGRETQYF
TGTGCCAGCAGCCCGAGGGGGGGACAGGGGAGGGAGACCCAGTACTTC
>TRBV11-2|TRBD2|.|TRBJ2-5
CASSSQLAGVETQYF
TGTGCCAGCAGCTCCCAGCTAGCGGGAGTTGAGACCCAGTACTTC
>TRBV9|.|.|TRBJ2-5
CASSPRQTGAQYF
TGTGCCAGCAGCCCGCGGCAGACCGGGGCCCAGTACTTC
>TRBV27|.|.|TRBJ1-4
CASSLGQGKLFF
TGTGCCAGCAGTTTAGGCCAGGGAAAACTGTTTTTT
>TRBV18|TRBD1|.|TRBJ2-2
CASSPDRVGTGELFF
TGTGCCAGCTCCCCTGACAGGGTCGGCACCGGGGAGCTGTTTTTT
>TRBV11-1|.|.|TRBJ2-1
CASSLMRSYNEQFF
TGTGCCAGCAGCTTAATGCGCTCCTACAATGAGCAGTTCTTC
>TRBV19|TRBD1|once|TRBJ1-6
CASSPIRDRLHNSPLHF
TGTGCCAGTAGTCCAATCCGGGACAGGCTTCATAATTCACCCCTCCACTTT
>TRBV11-3|TRBD1|.|TRBJ2-5
CASSLGTGPNQETQYF
TGTGCCAGCAGCTTAGGGACAGGACCGAACCAAGAGACCCAGTACTTC
>TRBV2|.|.|TRBJ2-5
CASSADTKETQYF
TGTGCCAGCAGCGCGGACACAAAAGAGACCCAGTACTTC
>TRBV20-1|.|.|TRBJ2-3
CSASKSLAGTTSTDTQYF
TGCAGTGCTAGTAAGTCCCTAGCTGGCACCACTAGCACAGATACGCAGTATTTT
>TRBV11-2|.|.|TRBJ2-7
CASSPLGRGTETYEQYF
TGTGCCAGCAGCCCCTTAGGTCGAGGAACCGAAACCTACGAGCAGTACTTC
>TRBV7-2|TRBD1|few|TRBJ1-2
CASTSRASGTGTGYTF
TGTGCCAGCACATCCCGAGCCTCCGGGACAGGGACTGGCTACACCTTC
>TRBV6-6|.|.|TRBJ1-1
CASREGDTEAFF
TGTGCCAGCAGGGAAGGGGACACTGAAGCTTTCTTT
>TRBV9|.|.|TRBJ2-1
CASSGGGSREQFF
TGTGCCAGCAGTGGGGGGGGCTCCCGGGAGCAGTTCTTC
>TRBV6-1|.|.|TRBJ1-6
CASSGRWAGWPSSYNSPLHF
TGTGCCAGCAGTGGACGTTGGGCAGGCTGGCCGAGCTCCTATAATTCACCCCTCCACTTT
>TRBV7-3|TRBD2|few|TRBJ2-5
CASSGAGGETQYF
TGTGCCAGCAGCGGTGCGGGAGGAGAGACCCAGTACTTC
>TRBV19|.|.|TRBJ1-3
CASSIVRGSGNTIYF
TGTGCCAGTAGTATAGTACGAGGCTCTGGAAACACCATATATTTT
>TRBV6-5|TRBD1|.|TRBJ2-3
CASSAAGGGTDTQYF
TGTGCCAGCTCCGCTGCAGGGGGCGGGACAGATACGCAGTATTTT
>TRBV5-6|TRBD1|.|TRBJ2-7
CASSLAFAPDRVLYEQYF
TGTGCCAGCAGCTTGGCTTTTGCCCCTGACAGGGTTCTCTACGAGCAGTACTTC
>TRBV25-1|.|.|TRBJ2-7
CASRGTRWEQYF
TGTGCCAGCAGGGGGACACGGTGGGAGCAGTACTTC
>TRBV5-5|TRBD1|.|TRBJ2-3
CASSRTGASTDTQYF
TGTGCCAGCAGCCGGACAGGGGCGAGCACAGATACGCAGTATTTT
>TRBV29-1|.|.|TRBJ2-7
CSTRGAGGEQYF
TGCAGCACCCGAGGTGCCGGGGGCGAGCAGTACTTC
>TRBV2|.|.|TRBJ2-3
CASSPGALAAQYF
TGTGCCAGCAGCCCAGGGGCCCTAGCTGCGCAGTATTTT
>TRBV28|TRBD1|once|TRBJ2-2
CASSSPGQVGTGELFF
TGTGCCAGCAGTTCCCCGGGACAGGTGGGCACCGGGGAGCTGTTTTTT
>TRBV19|TRBD2|.|TRBJ2-1
CASSISGTSGRAANEQFF
TGTGCCAGTAGTATTAGTGGGACTAGCGGGAGGGCCGCCAATGAGCAGTTCTTC
>TRBV9|TRBD1|.|TRBJ1-6
CASSASTGGRTPLHF
TGTGCCAGCAGCGCCAGCACAGGGGGCAGGACACCCCTCCACTTT
>TRBV4-1|.|.|TRBJ2-3
CASSPWTRSLTDTQYF
TGCGCCAGCAGCCCTTGGACTCGTTCGCTCACAGATACGCAGTATTTT
>TRBV5-1|.|.|TRBJ1-1
CASSLGESSEAFF
TGCGCCAGCAGCTTGGGTGAGAGCTCTGAAGCTTTCTTT
>TRBV6-5|.|.|TRBJ1-1
CASTRAMNTEAFF
TGTGCCAGCACCAGGGCGATGAACACTGAAGCTTTCTTT
>TRBV2|TRBD1|.|TRBJ2-5
CASSLRGTGGQETQYF
TGTGCCAGCAGCCTTCGAGGGACAGGGGGCCAAGAGACCCAGTACTTC
>TRBV11-3|.|.|TRBJ1-1
CASSLEGSGQEAFF
TGTGCCAGCAGCTTAGAAGGGTCAGGGCAAGAAGCTTTCTTT
>TRBV5-6|TRBD2|.|TRBJ2-7
CASSGGGLAGGSYEQYF
TGTGCCAGCAGCGGGGGCGGACTAGCGGGAGGGTCCTACGAGCAGTACTTC
>TRBV7-2|TRBD2|.|TRBJ2-3
CASSLAPPSGSMTDTQYF
TGTGCCAGCAGCTTAGCCCCCCCTAGCGGGAGTATGACAGATACGCAGTATTTT
>TRBV23-1|TRBD1|.|TRBJ1-5
CASTIPGAGQGNQPQHF
TGCGCCAGCACTATCCCCGGTGCGGGACAGGGCAATCAGCCCCAGCATTTT
>TRBV19|TRBD2|.|TRBJ2-6
CASRGSASGVPSGANVLTF
TGTGCCAGTAGGGGCTCGGCTAGCGGGGTCCCCTCTGGGGCCAACGTCCTGACTTTC
>TRBV5-1|.|once|TRBJ2-7
CASSLNPGVAYEQYF
TGCGCCAGCAGCCTAAATCCGGGGGTTGCCTACGAGCAGTACTTC
>TRBV19|.|.|TRBJ1-4
CASSTELVNEKLFF
TGTGCCAGTAGCACAGAGCTCGTTAATGAAAAACTGTTTTTT
>TRBV20-1|.|few|TRBJ1-4
CSASSPQGQGEKLFF
TGCAGTGCTAGTTCGCCCCAGGGTCAGGGCGAAAAACTGTTTTTT
>TRBV28|.|.|TRBJ2-3
CASSFIRASGTDTQYF
TGTGCCAGCAGTTTTATTAGGGCTAGCGGCACAGATACGCAGTATTTT
>TRBV19|TRBD1|.|TRBJ1-5
CASWNRGRGQPQHF
TGTGCCAGTTGGAACAGGGGACGAGGTCAGCCCCAGCATTTT
>TRBV5-6|.|.|TRBJ1-5
CASSLGVLGDQPQHF
TGTGCCAGCAGCTTGGGGGTCCTAGGGGATCAGCCCCAGCATTTT
>TRBV25-1|TRBD2|.|TRBJ2-1
CASSSETSGRYNEQFF
TGTGCCAGCAGTTCTGAGACTAGCGGGCGCTACAATGAGCAGTTCTTC
>TRBV5-6|.|.|TRBJ1-2
CASSFAPISRGGGYTF
TGTGCCAGCAGCTTCGCCCCCATTTCTCGTGGTGGCGGCTACACCTTC
>TRBV13|.|.|TRBJ2-1
CASSYSKEQFF
TGTGCCAGCAGCTACTCCAAGGAGCAGTTCTTC